The source of this TCR beta chain is a study of vaccination effects on CD4 cells after COVID-19 (dated by TCRdb to the early 2020s). In the study overall: Two doses of either the BNT162b2 or the mRNA-1273 mRNA SARS-CoV-2 vaccine were administered to participants. SARS-CoV-2 spike-specific CD4+ TCR repertoires from before and after mRNA vaccination were compared in COVID-19 convalescent patients and in infection-naive vaccine recipients. A total of 10 COVID-19 convalescent patients and a handful of SARS-CoV-2-naive healthy vaccine recipients were included in the full study. The Oncomine TCR Beta short-read assay on an Illumina iSeq 100 was used to sequence cultures from other donors in the study. What the work shows at the level of the full study, not this receptor alone: Both infection-induced and vaccine-induced clones contracted markedly at late post-vaccination timepoints, which is consistent with waning T cell responses. Among healthy vaccine recipients, nearly all vaccine-induced clones were SARS-CoV-2 mono-reactive, and just 1 of 255 was cross-reactive with common cold coronaviruses. The study was limited by a small number of convalescent patients, and early post-infection timepoints were lacking.

The method was the immunoSEQ multiplex PCR assay. DNA from the cultured and isolated CD4+ T cells underwent TCR beta CDR3 sequencing. Concerning the study's data processing: Non-productive TCR sequences were removed and reads were trimmed to the CDR3 region, keeping CDR3s of at least 7 amino acids. The MANAFEST web app was used to pick out antigen-specific clonotypes by comparing their expansion in peptide wells with that in reference cultures. Positive clones required FDR<0.05 expansion versus reference and all other wells, odds ratio above 5, and frequency above 0.1% in two replicate wells. Clonotypes significantly expanded in SARS-CoV-2 spike wells and in at least one common cold coronavirus spike condition were defined as cross-reactive. CDR3 similarity was assessed by Levenshtein distance with the stringdist R package, and unrooted trees were built with ape in R 3.6.1. The clones in this table, taken by TCRdb from immuneACCESS, are in-frame only. Not every clone is retained; where verified, under half of the shortfall comes from an unresolved V gene, and the cause of the rest is unknown. That table furnishes V, J and clone size, whereas the DNA furnished D and trimming. Counted in this sample were tens of thousands of clones; 60% to 85% of them appeared once. The ten largest clonotypes hold about 10% of the sample.

With regard to this clone: The clone's antigen remains unknown. The input lacks base qualities; no much larger clone sits a single base away.

In the ViraFEST assay, PBMC were stimulated with viral peptide pools, and TCR sequencing was then used to find antigen-specific CD4+ T cell clonotypes based on their expansion. After around eleven days of culture, CD4+ T cells were isolated with the EasySep CD4+ T cell isolation kit. None of the healthy vaccine recipients had a prior SARS-CoV-2 infection, which was confirmed by nucleocapsid antibody tests that came back negative both before and after vaccination. Approximately 2 million PBMC per well were cultured in IMDM with around 5% human AB serum, 10 IU/ml IL-2 and gentamicin, plus 10 ug/ml peptides. On days 3 and 7, half of the culture medium was replaced with fresh IL-2-containing medium. Unless noted otherwise, every peptide stimulation condition was cultured in triplicate wells. Using Ficoll-Paque Plus gradient centrifugation, PBMC were separated from whole blood and then either used fresh or cryopreserved at -140C. The overlapping peptide pools covered the spike proteins of SARS-CoV-2 and of the common cold coronaviruses HCoV-NL63, HCoV-OC43 and HCoV-229E. The QIAamp micro DNA kit was used to extract genomic DNA from the cultured CD4+ T cells.

From the germline V gene, CDR1 is SNHLY and CDR2 is FYNNEI. V sheds 2 bases and J sheds 3 bases, leaving 7 bases between their ends. Inclusive of the bounding cysteine and phenylalanine, the CDR3 is 13 residues long. Only the CDR3 DNA stays, 39 bases, in frame from base 1. The chain employs TRBV2 and TRBJ1-1; the D gene assignment is ambiguous. This receptor was obtained from a human donor who received a COVID-19 vaccine. The sample consisted of CD4+ T cells from PBMCs cultured with SARS-CoV-2 spike peptides, taken before COVID-19 vaccination. Interpreted using the paper, the cell subset or site label stands for: SARS-CoV-2 spike overlapping peptide pool stimulation. DNA sequence: TGTGCCAGCAGTGAAAGCCGGGACACTGAAGCTTTCTTT. It encodes CASSESRDTEAFF.